This T cell receptor (beta chain) was recorded in a study of response to subunit inactivated influenza vaccine. TCRdb reanalysed the RT-PCR reads using MiXCR and keeps one entry per CDR3 protein. Of about 830,000 distinct CDR3 sequences listed, around a sixth are singletons. Sequencing was performed on PBMCs from blood, taken roughly 5 days after vaccination. The origin of this receptor is a man in his fifties who received an inactivated influenza vaccine.

In DNA, the CDR3 is TGTGCCTGGAACAGGGAACCTGAAGCTTTCTTT. Its translation: CAWNREPEAFF. The chain couples TRBV30 to TRBJ1-1, with D tentatively TRBD1 (6 bases). The CDR3 totals 11 residues. V was pared by 4 bases and J by 6 bases, with 9 bases between. CDR1 and CDR2 (germline): GTSNPN, SVGIG (reference sequence).